Included here is one T cell receptor beta chain sequence, with context. Its antigen is still unknown. This sample is part of a study of CXCR3-negative and CXCR3-positive naive CD8 T cells. General study findings and limits: Both naive subsets showed comparably high diversity, and memory CD8+ cells showed much lower diversity. CXCR3-positive naive cells had TRB CDR3s that were more hydrophobic than CXCR3-negative naive cells had. Whereas memory cells differed, naive CXCR3-negative and CXCR3-positive cells shared similar TRBV-TRBJ usage. Naive subsets had comparable surface CD5, so TRB CDR3 properties gauged TCR strength.

Sorts that each held over 250,000 cells were run in triplicate for every CD8+ T cell subset. CDR3 size: 12 residues. Germline CDR1 is PRHDT and CDR2 is FYEKMQ (reference sequence). Each TRB cDNA library was prepared by 5' RACE (with UMI labels). TCRdb re-called the 5' RACE reads and catalogs CDR3 proteins one per entry, DNA excluded. This listing includes approximately 100,000 distinct CDR3 sequences. The TCR was taken from a human donor in good health. Some clones in this sample may be carry-over from other donors' samples. Sequencing was performed on naive CXCR3+ CD8+ T cells from blood. Subset of the sample: CD45RO-CCR7+CD27+CD95- naive CD8+ T cells expressing CXCR3 (TNR3+). This rearrangement joins TRBV13 to TRBJ2-1; lacking DNA, the TRBD1 call made by TCRdb goes unchecked. CDR3 amino acids: CASSLGLLRPFF.